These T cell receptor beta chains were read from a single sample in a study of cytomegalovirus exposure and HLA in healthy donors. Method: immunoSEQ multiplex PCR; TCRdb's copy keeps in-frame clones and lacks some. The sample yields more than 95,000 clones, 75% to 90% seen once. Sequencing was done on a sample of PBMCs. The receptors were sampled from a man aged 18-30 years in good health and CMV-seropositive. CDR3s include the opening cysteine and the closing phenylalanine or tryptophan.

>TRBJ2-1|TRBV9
CASSVATAGEDNEQFF
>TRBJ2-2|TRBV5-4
CASSLDIYTGELFF
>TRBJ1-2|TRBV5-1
CASSSRKGDGYTF
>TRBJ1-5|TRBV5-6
CASSTAGTSNNQPQHF
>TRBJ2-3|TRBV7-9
CASSSNWVEEAKGDTQYF
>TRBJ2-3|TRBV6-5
CASRVRGARTDTQYF
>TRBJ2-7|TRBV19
CASMTRDRGFDEQYF
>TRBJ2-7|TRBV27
CASSLAGNPYEQYF
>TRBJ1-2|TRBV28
CASSPSLTGGYSYTF
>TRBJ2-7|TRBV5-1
CASSPGTEGLEQYF
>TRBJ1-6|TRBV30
CAWSRDYTSPLHF
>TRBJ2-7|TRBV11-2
CASSFYRLGKRGSDEQYF
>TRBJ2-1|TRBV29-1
CSVLGGQGVDEQFF
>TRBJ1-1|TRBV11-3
CASSLEQNTEAFF
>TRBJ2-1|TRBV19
CASSPGGRPYNEQFF
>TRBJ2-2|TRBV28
CASRGLRLAMNTGELFF
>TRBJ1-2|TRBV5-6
CASSRTLSGYTF
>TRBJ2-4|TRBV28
CASINRVRGGAKNIQYF
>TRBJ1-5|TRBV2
CASSDGKNSNQPQHF
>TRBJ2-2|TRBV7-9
CASSLKGTGELFF
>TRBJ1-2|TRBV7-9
CASSYVVNAYGYTF
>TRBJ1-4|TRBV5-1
CASSLAGQGAGDEKLFF
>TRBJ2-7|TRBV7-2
CASSRVADNPSYEQYF
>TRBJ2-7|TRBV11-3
CASSTLAGLGYEQYF
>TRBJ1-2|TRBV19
CASSPATAAGGYTF
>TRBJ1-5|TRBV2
CASRTGTVSNQPQHF
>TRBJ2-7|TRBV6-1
CASIGQGGYEQYF
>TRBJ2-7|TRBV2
CASSEARGIHEQYF
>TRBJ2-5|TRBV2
CASSRQPAGETQYF
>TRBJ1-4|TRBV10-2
CASSLSRVSNEKLFF
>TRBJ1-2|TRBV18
CASSPGGTGGYTF
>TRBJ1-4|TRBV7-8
CASSPGQEGKLFF
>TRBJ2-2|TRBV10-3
CAISTGETNTGELFF
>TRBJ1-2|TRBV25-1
CASSEYMGRTDGYTF
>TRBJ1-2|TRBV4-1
CASSQDRQGGANYGYTF